The 26 T cell receptor beta chains reported below all come from one sample, sequenced in a study of T cells in Graves' hyperthyroidism and ophthalmopathy. Authors of the study amplified TCR beta CDR3 regions from RNA transcripts. The TCR CDR3 first-round RT-PCR relied on the HTBI primer set. TCRdb processed the multiplex PCR reads anew with MiXCR; each CDR3 protein has one entry. In the table there are around 720,000 distinct CDR3 sequences, around a third of which are singletons. Sequencing was carried out using blood. These receptors came from a woman aged 40-49 years with Graves' hyperthyroidism.

The sample holds many counts of this clonotype. The chain is built from TRBV7-9 and TRBJ1-4; D gene ambiguous. CDR1 and CDR2 from the germline V gene are SEHNR and FQNEAQ (reference sequence). The CDR3 length is 12 residues. Trimming pared 5 bases from V and 5 bases from J, leaving 6 bases between. In nucleotides, the CDR3 is TGTGCCAGCAGCCCCCAAAATGAAAAACTGTTTTTT. It specifies CASSPQNEKLFF.

This clonotype has at least ten counts. The chain has TRBV7-2 and TRBJ1-5; no reliable D call. Trimming removed 5 bases from V and 0 bases from J, with 14 bases in between. Germline assignment: CDR1 SGHTA and CDR2 FQGNSA. The CDR3 has 16 residues. The CDR3 loop reads CASSTGRRFSNQPQHF. The CDR3 region has the DNA TGTGCCAGCAGCACTGGACGGCGTTTTAGCAATCAGCCCCAGCATTTT.

The chain uses TRBV15 and TRBJ1-5, with 7 bases lining up with TRBD1. Trimming removed 3 bases from V and 3 bases from J; junction bases left unmatched: 5. Per germline, CDR1 LNHNV and CDR2 YYDKDF (reference sequence). This CDR3 spans 15 amino acids. CDR3 protein: CATSSLGQHNQPQHF. As DNA, the CDR3 is TGTGCCACCAGCAGCTTGGGACAGCACAATCAGCCCCAGCATTTT.

This chain links TRBV4-3 with TRBJ1-4; 9 nucleotides agree with TRBD1. The germline V gene encodes CDR1 LGHNA and CDR2 YSLEER. This CDR3 has 19 amino acids. The junction had 17 bases not matched to a gene; V was cut back by 1 base and J by 8 bases. This chain's CDR3 is CASSQGSILLDRGREKLFF. As DNA, the CDR3 is TGCGCCAGCAGCCAAGGGAGTATCTTGCTGGACAGGGGTCGGGAAAAACTGTTTTTT.

Points on this clonotype: The CDR3 does not close with the conserved phenylalanine or tryptophan, likely indicating a read error. The DNA is omitted, as the CDR3 cannot be located on it reliably, and the CDR3 follows TCRdb's listing. This chain links TRBV2 with TRBJ2-7; the table's TRBD1 call for D was not verified on the DNA. The CDR3 spans 9 amino acids, including both terminal residues. Germline-derived CDR1 and CDR2 are SNHLY and FYNNEI. The CDR3 here is CASSEVPGT.

The chain joins TRBV7-8 to TRBJ2-6, with D possibly being TRBD1 or TRBD2 (5 bases each). Looked up from germline, CDR1 is SGHVS and CDR2 is FQNEAQ. The CDR3 runs to 16 residues. The V end lost 2 bases, the J end lost 4 bases, and 12 bases lay between the germline ends. This chain's CDR3 is CASSLIGAAGANVLTF. The DNA of the CDR3 is TGTGCCAGCAGCTTAATCGGGGCGGCGGGGGCCAACGTCCTGACTTTC.

The CDR3 nucleotides read TGTGCCAGCAGCTTAGTGAGGGCCAAAAACATTCAGTACTTC. Protein: CASSLVRAKNIQYF. This rearrangement joins TRBV7-2 to TRBJ2-4; D is undetermined. CDR3 length: 14 residues. From germline, CDR1 is SGHTA and CDR2 FQGNSA. Between the trimmed V and J ends, which lost 1 base and 1 base, there was a span of 5 bases.

The chain links TRBV4-3 to TRBJ1-1, with 8 nucleotides matching TRBD1. Germline V gives CDR1 LGHNA, CDR2 YSLEER. CDR3 length: 15 residues. The J segment lost 1 base and the V segment lost 4 bases, leaving 5 bases of the junction unmatched. CDR3 nucleotide sequence: TGCGCCAGCAGCCCCTCGACAGGGGCGAACACTGAAGCTTTCTTT. It translates to CASSPSTGANTEAFF.

A remark on this clonotype: At one end, the junction sequence differs from germline, possibly due to a read error. The genes are TRBV27 and TRBJ2-5; D is possibly TRBD2 (6 bases). There are 15 residues in the CDR3. Germline assignment: CDR1 MNHEY and CDR2 SMNVEV (reference sequence). CDR3 in DNA: TGTGCCAGTAGTTTGGTCGGGTGGGGGAGGGAGACCCAGTACTTC. It is translated as CASSLVGWGRETQYF.

The J gene is TRBJ2-3, the V gene TRBV7-6; TRBD1 might be the D (5 bases). CDR1 and CDR2 (germline): SGHVS, FNYEAQ. V gave up 7 bases and J gave up 4 bases, with 15 bases separating them. The CDR3 sequence is 14 residues long. CDR3 nucleotides: TGTGCCAGCACCCCGGGCAGGGTGTCAGATACGCAGTATTTT. Encoded protein: CASTPGRVSDTQYF. Full variable domain (outside the CDR3, taken from reference TRBV7-6 and TRBJ2-3): GAGVSQSPRYKVTKRGQDVALRCDPISGHVSLYWYRQALGQGPEFLTYFNYEAQQDKSGLPNDRFSAERPEGSISTLTIQRTEQRDSAMYRCASTPGRVSDTQYFGPGTRLTVL.

The chain joins TRBV15 to TRBJ1-5; tentatively, D is TRBD1 (6 bases). The germline V gene has CDR1 LNHNV and CDR2 YYDKDF (reference sequence). The V end was cut by 5 bases, the J end by 5 bases, with 19 bases between. The CDR3 has 16 residues. The CDR3 region is CATSAKRGGGDQPQHF. The CDR3 DNA follows: TGTGCCACCAGCGCAAAGAGGGGCGGGGGCGATCAGCCCCAGCATTTT.

This clonotype was picked up one time. The V call is TRBV24-1, the J call TRBJ1-5; no reliable D call. Germline-derived CDR1 and CDR2 are KGHDR and SFDVKD. The CDR3 spans 15 residues. CDR3 in DNA: TGTGCTAGAAGCTCCGGGCACCATAGCAATCAGCCCCAGCATTTT. Its translation: CARSSGHHSNQPQHF.

This clonotype was picked up one time. The chain is built from TRBV19 and TRBJ1-4; 12 bases fit TRBD1. The germline CDR1 and CDR2 sequences are LNHDA and SQIVND (reference sequence). The CDR3 consists of 16 residues. V lost 4 bases, J lost 8 bases, and 8 bases stayed unmatched. The DNA for the CDR3 is TGTGCCAGTAGTACCCCGTACGGGACAGGGGGCGAAAAACTGTTTTTT. Its protein is CASSTPYGTGGEKLFF.

A remark on this clonotype: A read error may be the cause here, since a much bigger clone is one base away. This rearrangement joins TRBV2 to TRBJ1-5; 11 bases align to TRBD1. The CDR3 has 16 residues. The germline V gene encodes CDR1 SNHLY and CDR2 FYNNEI. CDR3: CVSSQWTGGAGQPQHF. For the CDR3, the DNA is TGTGTCAGCAGCCAGTGGACAGGGGGCGCCGGGCAGCCCCAGCATTTT.

This clonotype has just one count. V gene TRBV7-9 combines with J gene TRBJ1-4; D remains ambiguous. CDR1 and CDR2 from the germline V gene are SEHNR and FQNEAQ (reference sequence). The CDR3 extends over 18 amino acids. V lost 5 bases to trimming and J lost 1 base, with 20 bases between them. CDR3 loop: CASSPEYDPTVTNEKLFF. In nucleotides, the CDR3 is TGTGCCAGCAGCCCTGAGTACGACCCGACGGTAACTAATGAAAAACTGTTTTTT.

This clonotype was recorded at least ten times. This chain joins TRBV20-1 and TRBJ1-1, with D hard to call. There are 13 residues in the CDR3. Germline-derived CDR1 and CDR2 are DFQATT and SNEGSKA (reference sequence). Trimming stripped 5 bases from V and 8 bases from J, with 18 bases between. The CDR3 here is CSAPTRTAAEAFF. In DNA form, the CDR3 reads TGCAGTGCTCCGACACGTACGGCCGCCGAAGCTTTCTTT.

In its sample, this clonotype was seen a few times. The rearrangement links TRBV19 to TRBJ1-5, with a tentative D call TRBD1 (6 bases). This CDR3 region has 14 residues. V lost 7 bases and J lost 7, with 17 bases in between. Per germline, CDR1 LNHDA and CDR2 SQIVND (reference sequence). The CDR3, as DNA: TGTGCCAGTAACTTCAGGGGCTTACTGCAGCCCCAGCATTTT. Protein: CASNFRGLLQPQHF.

This clonotype was recorded a few times. The J gene is TRBJ1-5, the V gene TRBV12-5; 8 nucleotides align to TRBD1. V lost 3 bases, J lost 5 bases, and 9 bases stayed unmatched. Germline lookup yields CDR1 LGHNT and CDR2 FRNRAP. The CDR3 is 16 amino acids. The CDR3 here is CASGFTPGTGDQPQHF. The CDR3 region has the DNA TGTGCTAGTGGTTTTACACCTGGGACAGGTGATCAGCCCCAGCATTTT.

This clonotype was counted a few times. DNA for the CDR3: TGCGCCAGCAGCCAGAGTGATTACAGGGCGGGCTATGGCTACACCTTC. Translation: CASSQSDYRAGYGYTF. The V gene is TRBV4-1, the J gene TRBJ1-2; TRBD1 might be the D (6 bases). This CDR3 comprises 16 residues. From germline, CDR1 is MGHRA and CDR2 YSYEKL. V gave up 3 bases and J gave up 4 bases, with 18 bases separating them.

Worth noting for this clonotype: One junction end does not reproduce the germline sequence, and a read error may be involved. The chain carries TRBV7-9 and TRBJ1-1, with D perhaps TRBD1 (5 bases). Per germline, CDR1 SEHNR and CDR2 FQNEAQ (reference sequence). This CDR3 region has 17 residues. The CDR3 sequence is CASSSPLLRGSNTGAFF. The CDR3, as DNA: TGTGCCAGCAGCTCCCCCCTACTACGGGGCTCGAACACTGGAGCTTTCTTT.

V is TRBV5-5 and J is TRBJ1-6; no clear D gene. Germline CDR1 and CDR2: SGHKS and YYEKEE (reference sequence). Trimming took off 0 bases at V and 7 bases at J, with 17 bases between the two ends. The CDR3 sequence is 17 residues long. As DNA, the CDR3 is TGTGCCAGCAGCTTGGGGCACCTTGGGGAGGTGAATTCACCCCTCCACTTT. Translating gives CASSLGHLGEVNSPLHF.

This clonotype was observed at least ten times. The chain carries TRBV9 and TRBJ1-4; D gene ambiguous. Germline CDR1 reads SGDLS; CDR2 reads YYNGEE. CDR3 length: 14 residues. Trimming removed 0 bases at V and 4 bases at J, with 7 bases between. The CDR3 loop is CASSVGWGNEKLFF. The CDR3 nucleotides are TGTGCCAGCAGCGTAGGCTGGGGTAATGAAAAACTGTTTTTT.

In its sample, this clonotype was seen a few times. The V call is TRBV30, the J call TRBJ2-5; tentatively, D is TRBD2 (5 bases). This CDR3 spans 13 amino acids. The germline CDR1 and CDR2 sequences are GTSNPN and SVGIG (reference sequence). Trimming removed 2 bases at V and 2 bases at J, with 9 bases between. The CDR3: CAWSFRGQETQYF. The CDR3 DNA reads TGTGCCTGGAGTTTCCGGGGACAAGAGACCCAGTACTTC.

The sample holds a few counts of this clonotype. Germline is not matched at one junction end, which may reflect a read error. V is TRBV14 and J is TRBJ1-2; D gene unclear. The CDR3 sequence is 15 residues long. Looked up from germline, CDR1 is SGHDN and CDR2 is FVKESK. DNA of the CDR3: TGTGCCAGCAGCCAAGATATAGGACCGAGGGAAGGCTATACCTTC. Its translation is CASSQDIGPREGYTF. Full variable domain (rest looked up from reference TRBV14 and TRBJ1-2): EAGVTQFPSHSVIEKGQTVTLRCDPISGHDNLYWYRRVMGKEIKFLLHFVKESKQDESGMPNNRFLAERTGGTYSTLKVQPAELEDSGVYFCASSQDIGPREGYTFGSGTRLTVV.

The J gene is TRBJ2-7, the V gene TRBV6-2 or TRBV6-3; a possible D gene is TRBD2 (6 bases). With 0 bases removed from V and 2 bases from J, the gap between germline ends came to 14 bases. CDR1 and CDR2 (germline): MNHEY, SVGEGT. CDR3 length: 16 residues. The CDR3 here is CASSYSWGGMTYEQYF. The DNA for the CDR3 is TGTGCCAGCAGTTACTCGTGGGGCGGGATGACCTACGAGCAGTACTTC.

This clonotype was picked up many times. The chain couples TRBV6-6 to TRBJ2-7; TRBD1 is a possible D gene (6 bases). Per the germline V gene, CDR1 is MNHNY and CDR2 is SVGAGI (reference sequence). Between the trimmed V and J ends, which lost 5 bases and 2 bases, there was a span of 10 bases. The CDR3 consists of 13 residues. The CDR3 nucleotides read TGTGCCAGCAGTCAAGGACAGACCTACGAGCAGTACTTC. Translated, it gives CASSQGQTYEQYF.